The clone carrying this TCR beta chain was picked up a small number of times. Antigen specificity is unknown. cDNA synthesis used the whole RNA isolate, giving expressed TCRB sequences. The average output of naive, central memory and regulatory T cell samples was several million reads. Measured with immunoSEQ multiplex PCR; TCRdb has only the in-frame clones, and not every one. Of some 150,000 clones in the sample, about 7.1% were seen once. The CDR3 loop spans 15 amino acids. V lost 3 bases, J lost 0 bases, and 9 bases lay in between. Germline V lookup: CDR1 MNHNS, CDR2 SASEGT. The sample belongs to a study of beta chain features in type 1 diabetes. Study results and limitations: It was among patients, rather than healthy donors, that naive, central memory and Treg TCRB repertoires appeared more similar.

The chain has TRBV6-1 and TRBJ1-5; D is perhaps TRBD1 (5 bases). The sample was central memory CD4+ T cells from blood. The TCR sequence derives from a woman in her twenties or thirties in good health. CDR3 sequence: CASSDVGLSNQPQHF. The CDR3 bases are TGTGCCAGCAGTGATGTGGGGCTTAGCAATCAGCCCCAGCATTTT.